The 9 T cell receptor beta chains presented below share a single source sample, sequenced in a study of T cell responses to AZD1222 COVID-19 vaccine. Libraries were prepared by immunoSEQ multiplex PCR; TCRdb keeps only in-frame clonotypes and omits some of them. The profile shows 100,000 to 140,000 clones, around nine tenths of them singletons. Sample: peripheral blood, taken 28 days after the second AZD1222 dose. These receptors all come from an adult who received the AZD1222 COVID-19 vaccine.

The genes are TRBV7-9 and TRBJ2-7; D is perhaps TRBD2 (6 bases). Trimming removed 5 bases from V and 6 bases from J, with 11 bases in between. The CDR3 has 12 amino acids. Germline loops: CDR1 SEHNR, CDR2 FQNEAQ (reference sequence). CDR3 protein: CASSTGTFEQYF. The CDR3 nucleotides read TGTGCCAGCAGCACCGGGACTTTCGAGCAGTACTTC.

This chain links TRBV6-4 with TRBJ2-1; 7 nucleotides align to TRBD1. CDR1 is MRHNA and CDR2 is SNTAGT in the germline V gene. The V segment lost 3 bases and the J segment 7 bases; nucleotides outside the gene matches: 3. This CDR3 comprises 13 residues. CDR3 sequence reads: CASSETGENEQFF. In DNA form, the CDR3 reads TGTGCCAGCAGTGAAACAGGGGAAAATGAGCAGTTCTTC.

V usage is TRBV6-2 or TRBV6-3 and J usage is TRBJ1-5, with D possibly matching TRBD1 (5 bases). The CDR3 has 15 amino acids. The V and J ends lost 1 base and 1 base respectively, with 8 bases between them. CDR1 MNHEY and CDR2 SVGEGT come from the germline V gene. The CDR3 loop reads CASSYLGVSNQPQHF. CDR3 bases: TGTGCCAGCAGTTACTTGGGGGTGAGCAATCAGCCCCAGCATTTT.

The chain carries TRBV9 and TRBJ2-3; 9 bases line up with TRBD2. After removal of 4 bases from V and 2 bases from J, the junction contained 11 bases not matched to a gene. Per the germline V gene, CDR1 is SGDLS and CDR2 is YYNGEE. CDR3 size: 17 residues. The CDR3 DNA reads TGTGCCAGCAGCCCCTTAGCGGGGGAAGATCCCACAGATACGCAGTATTTT. It yields the protein CASSPLAGEDPTDTQYF.

The chain has TRBV18 and TRBJ1-2; D is unclear. The ends were cut back, 3 bases at V and 3 bases at J, with 8 bases in the middle. Germline CDR1 is KGHSH and CDR2 is LQKENI. The CDR3 totals 13 residues. The chain's CDR3 is CASSPDIYYGYTF. CDR3 DNA sequence: TGTGCCAGCTCACCCGATATATACTATGGCTACACCTTC. Drawing the rest from reference TRBV18 and TRBJ1-2, the complete variable domain is NAGVMQNPRHLVRRRGQEARLRCSPMKGHSHVYWYRQLPEEGLKFMVYLQKENIIDESGMPKERFSAEFPKEGPSILRIQQVVRGDSAAYFCASSPDIYYGYTFGSGTRLTVV.

The rearrangement links TRBV3-1 (or the pseudogene TRBV3-2) to TRBJ2-5; possibly TRBD2 for D (5 bases). V lost 3 bases and J lost 1, with 12 bases in between. The germline CDR1 and CDR2 sequences are LGHDT and YNNKEL (reference sequence). The CDR3 spans 15 residues. CDR3 nucleotide sequence: TGTGCCAGCAGCCAGGGGAGACTCACCCAAGAGACCCAGTACTTC. This gives the protein CASSQGRLTQETQYF.

This chain uses TRBV7-9 with TRBJ1-6; no firm D call. The V gene's germline CDR1 is SEHNR and CDR2 FQNEAQ (reference sequence). CDR3 size: 13 residues. V gave up 8 bases and J gave up 8 bases, with 13 bases separating them. CDR3 region: CASATGGDSPLHF. The CDR3 coding sequence is TGTGCCAGCGCCACGGGAGGCGATTCACCCCTCCACTTT.

This clone was recorded once. The chain combines TRBV7-9 with TRBJ1-4, with D possibly being TRBD1 (6 bases). This CDR3 has 13 residues. CDR1 and CDR2 (germline): SEHNR, FQNEAQ (reference sequence). V gave up 0 bases and J gave up 8 bases, with 7 bases separating them. CDR3 nucleotides: TGTGCCAGCAGCTTAGCAGGGGGGGAAAAACTGTTTTTT. Translation: CASSLAGGEKLFF.

CDR3 residues: CASSLGQGVANQPQHF. The CDR3 coding sequence is TGTGCCAGTAGCCTAGGACAGGGGGTAGCGAATCAGCCCCAGCATTTT. The gene calls are TRBV19 and TRBJ1-5, with 10 nucleotides matching TRBD1. J lost 4 bases, V lost 6 bases, and 9 bases had no gene match. This CDR3 has 16 residues. Germline V gene lookup returns CDR1 LNHDA and CDR2 SQIVND (reference sequence).